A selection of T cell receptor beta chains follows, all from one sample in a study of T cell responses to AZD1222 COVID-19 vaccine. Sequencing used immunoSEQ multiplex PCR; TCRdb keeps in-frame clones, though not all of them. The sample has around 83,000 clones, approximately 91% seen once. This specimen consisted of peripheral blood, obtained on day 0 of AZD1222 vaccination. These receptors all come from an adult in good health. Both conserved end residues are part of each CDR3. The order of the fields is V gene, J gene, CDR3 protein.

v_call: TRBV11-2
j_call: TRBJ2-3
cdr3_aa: CASSDQRGGGDTQYF

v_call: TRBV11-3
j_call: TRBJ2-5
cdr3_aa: CASSVGLQETQYF

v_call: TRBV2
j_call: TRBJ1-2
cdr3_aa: CASSDRGLYGYTF

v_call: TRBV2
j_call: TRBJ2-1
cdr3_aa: CASSRENEQFF

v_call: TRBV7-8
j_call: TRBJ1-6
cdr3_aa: CASSLEVNSPLHF

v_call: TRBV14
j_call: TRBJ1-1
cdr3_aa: CASSQDSLGSAFF

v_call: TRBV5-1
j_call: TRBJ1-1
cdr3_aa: CASRPSRVETEAFF

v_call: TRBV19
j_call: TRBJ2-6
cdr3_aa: CASTPAGSGANVLTF

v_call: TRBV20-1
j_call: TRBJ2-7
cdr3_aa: CSAPLGYEQYF

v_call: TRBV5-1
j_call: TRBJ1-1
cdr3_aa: CASSLDRNTEAFF

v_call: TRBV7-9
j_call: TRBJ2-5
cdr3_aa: CASTEQETQYF

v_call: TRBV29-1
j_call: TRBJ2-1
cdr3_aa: CSVARRDNEQFF

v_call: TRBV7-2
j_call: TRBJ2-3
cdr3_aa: CASSFSAGGTDTQYF

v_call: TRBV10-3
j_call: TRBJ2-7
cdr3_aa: CAISESGTPAGGYEQYF

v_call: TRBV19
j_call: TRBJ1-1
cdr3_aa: CAGRGQGTEAFF

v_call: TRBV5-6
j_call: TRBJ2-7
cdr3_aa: CASSSYSYEQYF

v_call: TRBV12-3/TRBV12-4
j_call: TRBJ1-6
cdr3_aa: CASTTSRSPLHF

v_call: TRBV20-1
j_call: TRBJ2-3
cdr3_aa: CSASSPRTYTDTQYF

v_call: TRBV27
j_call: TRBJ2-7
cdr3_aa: CASSLSRGQGNEQYF

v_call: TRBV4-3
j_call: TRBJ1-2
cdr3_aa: CASSRSTGIYGYTF

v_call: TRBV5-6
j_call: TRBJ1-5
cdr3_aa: CASSLGTSNQPQHF

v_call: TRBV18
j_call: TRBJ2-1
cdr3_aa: CASSPSETRSYNEQFF

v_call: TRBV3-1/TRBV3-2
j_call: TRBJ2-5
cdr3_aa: CASSQDTGSQYF

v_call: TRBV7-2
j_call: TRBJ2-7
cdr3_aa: CASSRGTGGGLGQYF

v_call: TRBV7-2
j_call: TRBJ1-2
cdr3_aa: CASSYGQGGNGYTF

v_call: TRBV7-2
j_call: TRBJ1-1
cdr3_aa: CASSLTGGAEAFF

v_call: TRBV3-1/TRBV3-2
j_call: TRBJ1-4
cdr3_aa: CASSQERGGEKLFF

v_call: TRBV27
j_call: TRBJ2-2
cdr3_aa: CASTPRLAETANTGELFF

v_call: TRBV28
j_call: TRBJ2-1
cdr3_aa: CASSPVVDAGGPHEQFF

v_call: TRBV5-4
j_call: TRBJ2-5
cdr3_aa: CASSDQETQYF

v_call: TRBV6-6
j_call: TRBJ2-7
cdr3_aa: CASSGSFQAVYEQYF

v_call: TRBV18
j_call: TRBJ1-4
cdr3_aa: CASSPEDRTNEKLFF

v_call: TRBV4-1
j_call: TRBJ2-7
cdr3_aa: CASSQEDPGQGYEQYF